This T cell receptor (beta chain) was sequenced in a study of shared clonotypes between healthy human individuals. General study points: The study found about 5% of naive CD4 clonotypes shared across a handful of donors.

CDR3 length: 16 residues. CDR1 is LGHNA, CDR2 YNFKEQ, per germline. V shed 5 bases, J shed 0 bases, and the junction held 9 bases outside the gene matches. Clones were sequenced by immunoSEQ multiplex PCR, and TCRdb holds only the in-frame ones, with some missing. This sample has fewer than 850,000 clones, with roughly 88% found just once. On this clone: Its antigen is unidentified.

The chain links TRBV4-2 to TRBJ2-7; 8 bases agree with TRBD1. The clonotype originates from a man between 18 and 35 years old in good health. Some clones in this sample may be carry-over from other donors' samples. Source material: memory CD8+ T cells from PBMCs. Subset here: CD45RO+ cells pooled with CCR7-negative TemRA cells. The CDR3 bases are TGTGCCAGCAGCGAAGGACAGGGTGAGCCCTCCTACGAGCAGTACTTC. It specifies CASSEGQGEPSYEQYF.